The entry that follows covers one T cell receptor beta chain sequence. Its antigen is still unknown. The protocol was immunoSEQ multiplex PCR, while the TCRdb copy is restricted to in-frame clones and leaves out a portion. The sample lists 23,000 or so clones, 74% seen once, with 7.5% to 10% in the top ten. The length of the CDR3 is 15 residues. V lost 4 bases and J 0 bases, leaving 12 bases between the germline ends. Germline assignment: CDR1 ENHRY and CDR2 SYGVKD. The data are from a study of STAT5B mutations in CD4+ large granular lymphocyte leukemia. Study conclusions and caveats: The CD4+ versus CD8+ T-LGLL clonality difference may reflect limited sample size.

The receptor's source is a human donor in good health. This chain uses TRBV10-3 with TRBJ1-2; D is undetermined. Material for sequencing was CD4+ T cells from blood buffy coats. In nucleotides, the CDR3 is TGTGCCATCAGTGGCTTACAGAAAGCTAACTATGGCTACACCTTC. It specifies CAISGLQKANYGYTF.